The clone carrying this T cell receptor beta chain was seen repeatedly, ten times or more. The target antigen is unknown. V was cut by 0 bases and J by 2 bases, with 17 bases left in between. Germline V gene lookup returns CDR1 SGHRS and CDR2 YFSETQ. This CDR3 has 17 residues. TCRdb reanalysed the reads using MiXCR and keeps one entry per CDR3 protein. The sample contains about 110,000 distinct CDR3 sequences, roughly a tenth of which appear only once. This sample was included in a study of T cell repertoires in cytomegalovirus infection. Overall study findings and caveats: Of the TCR beta families, the public ones yielded a cumulative frequency that identified carriers of CMV plus the relevant HLA. CMV-specific TCR beta clonotypes restricted by HLA-C dominated the ex vivo response.

The genes are TRBV5-1 and TRBJ1-1, with D uncertain. This receptor was identified in a human donor in good health (CMV status not recorded). Some clones in this sample may be carry-over from other donors' samples. Sequencing was done on a sample of PBMCs, sequenced either directly or after in vitro stimulation (not recorded which). The CDR3 sequence is CASSLGVVSGPNTEAFF. In DNA form, the CDR3 reads TGCGCCAGCAGCTTGGGAGTGGTGTCCGGCCCAAACACTGAAGCTTTCTTT.